A selection of T cell receptor beta chains follows, all from one sample in a study of T-cell memory formation after mild COVID-19. TCRdb called the 5' RACE reads again in MiXCR, with one record for every CDR3 protein. The sample yields 300,000 to 400,000 distinct CDR3 sequences, around 30% seen once. Input material: PBMCs or a T cell subset sorted from them (not recorded which). Every receptor here comes from an adult woman who had mild COVID-19 (a few samples of this study predate the infection). Cell type and time point are not known. CDR3s include the opening cysteine and the closing phenylalanine or tryptophan. A D gene is named only where the DNA matches it firmly. Clone size is shown for a subset of rows, as once, few, many or a class of expanded clone.

J gene | clone size | D gene | V gene | CDR3 DNA | CDR3 protein
TRBJ2-1 | - | TRBD2 | TRBV5-1 | TGCGCCAGCAGCTTATTGTTAGCGGGCCTGTCCTACAATGAGCAGTTCTTC | CASSLLLAGLSYNEQFF
TRBJ1-2 | - | TRBD1 | TRBV5-1 | TGCGCCAGCAGCTTTGCCGGGACAGGCAGATATGGCTACACCTTC | CASSFAGTGRYGYTF
TRBJ2-7 | few | TRBD2 | TRBV5-1 | TGCGCCAGCTCCGGGACTAGCGGGGCAAGGGAGCAGTACTTC | CASSGTSGAREQYF
TRBJ1-2 | few | TRBD1 | TRBV7-9 | TGTGCCAGCAGCTTAGACAGGGGCTATGGCTACACCTTC | CASSLDRGYGYTF
TRBJ2-3 | few | TRBD2 | TRBV7-6 | TGTGCCAGCAGCTTAACCGGGGGGGCGGCAGATACGCAGTATTTT | CASSLTGGAADTQYF
TRBJ2-7 | - | - | TRBV5-1 | TGCGCCAGCAGCGTATGGCAGGCGTACGAGCAGTACTTC | CASSVWQAYEQYF
TRBJ2-2 | few | - | TRBV4-1 | TGCGCCAGCAGCCCGACACTATCCGGGGAGCTGTTTTTT | CASSPTLSGELFF
TRBJ2-2 | few | TRBD2 | TRBV7-7 | TGTGCTAGCAGCCGGACTAGCGGGAGGACTGCCGGGGAGCTGTTTTTT | CASSRTSGRTAGELFF
TRBJ2-7 | - | - | TRBV4-3 | TGCGCCAGCAGCCAAGATGTCGACCTAAGGTACGAGCAGTACTTC | CASSQDVDLRYEQYF
TRBJ1-1 | - | - | TRBV7-2 | TGTGCCAGCCTAGAATGGGGGACTGAAGCTTTCTTT | CASLEWGTEAFF
TRBJ2-7 | - | - | TRBV5-1 | TGCGCCAGCAGCCCCATCGGGGACGGCTACGAGCAGTACTTC | CASSPIGDGYEQYF
TRBJ2-7 | few | - | TRBV6-2/TRBV6-3 | TGTGCCAGCAGTTACTCGTGGCAGGGAAGAGATTCCTACGAGCAGTACTTC | CASSYSWQGRDSYEQYF
TRBJ2-1 | few | TRBD2 | TRBV24-1 | TGTGCCACCAGTGACCGTGGACTAGCGGGAGTCGGTGAGCAGTTCTTC | CATSDRGLAGVGEQFF
TRBJ2-2 | - | TRBD1 | TRBV5-1 | TGCGCCAGCAGCTCGACCGGGACAGCGAACACCGGGGAGCTGTTTTTT | CASSSTGTANTGELFF
TRBJ2-1 | - | - | TRBV7-6 | TGTGCCAGCAGCTTAGCTCCAGGGGCCAATGAGCAGTTCTTC | CASSLAPGANEQFF
TRBJ2-5 | - | - | TRBV7-6 | TGTGCCAGCAGCCCTTCGATGCGTCGAGAGACCCAGTACTTC | CASSPSMRRETQYF
TRBJ1-5 | - | - | TRBV20-1 | TGCAGTGCTAGACAGGGCCATAGCAATCAGCCCCAGCATTTT | CSARQGHSNQPQHF
TRBJ2-2 | - | - | TRBV20-1 | TGCAGTGCCGAACCCAGGGGATCCGGGGAGCTGTTTTTT | CSAEPRGSGELFF
TRBJ2-1 | few | TRBD1 | TRBV6-5 | TGTGCCAGCAGTTACGGGACAGGCGCCCCCTACAATGAGCAGTTCTTC | CASSYGTGAPYNEQFF
TRBJ2-3 | - | - | TRBV5-1 | TGCGCCAGCAGCTTGGAGGCGTTTCCTTCCGATACGCAGTATTTT | CASSLEAFPSDTQYF
TRBJ2-1 | - | TRBD2 | TRBV24-1 | TGTGCCACCAGTGAGGCTAGCGGGAGTTGGGCCTACAATGAGCAGTTCTTC | CATSEASGSWAYNEQFF
TRBJ2-1 | few | - | TRBV5-1 | TGCGCCAGCAGCTTGGAAGGCGGCGGATCCTACAATGAGCAGTTCTTC | CASSLEGGGSYNEQFF
TRBJ1-4 | few | - | TRBV7-2 | TGTGCCAGCAGCTTAGCGCGGGGCCAGGGTAAACTGTTTTTT | CASSLARGQGKLFF
TRBJ2-5 | many | TRBD1 | TRBV29-1 | TGCAGCGTAACCAGGCTCAGGGGGCAAGAGACCCAGTACTTC | CSVTRLRGQETQYF
TRBJ2-4 | - | - | TRBV10-2 | TGCGCCAGCAGTGAGGGAGGGGGCGGATCTCTCGACATTCAGTACTTC | CASSEGGGGSLDIQYF
TRBJ2-7 | few | TRBD1 | TRBV5-1 | TGCGCCAGCAGGGCCGGACAGGGGGCATACGAGCAGTACTTC | CASRAGQGAYEQYF
TRBJ2-1 | - | TRBD2 | TRBV6-2/TRBV6-3 | TGTGCCAGCAGTTACTCGTTACTAGCGGTGATGTTCTTC | CASSYSLLAVMFF
TRBJ2-3 | - | - | TRBV5-4 | TGTGCCAGCAGCTTGGACTTTACGCAGTATTTT | CASSLDFTQYF
TRBJ1-5 | - | - | TRBV20-1 | TGCAGTGCTCAGTTAAGCAGGGGAAGAAATCAGCCCCAGCATTTT | CSAQLSRGRNQPQHF
TRBJ2-4 | - | - | TRBV12-3/TRBV12-4 | TGTGCCAGCAGTCCGCCGGGACCCGCTCCGCTAGCCAAAAACATTCAGTACTTC | CASSPPGPAPLAKNIQYF
TRBJ2-1 | - | TRBD2 | TRBV30 | TGTGCCTGGAGGAGGACTAGCATAAATGAGCAGTTCTTC | CAWRRTSINEQFF
TRBJ1-4 | few | - | TRBV7-3 | TGTGCCAGCAGCTTAAACAACCGGGACCGCACAGCGGATGCAACTAATGAAAAACTGTTTTTT | CASSLNNRDRTADATNEKLFF
TRBJ2-3 | - | - | TRBV5-1 | TGCGCCAGCAGCTTGAGGTGGGTTGGAGATACGCAGTATTTT | CASSLRWVGDTQYF
TRBJ1-2 | - | - | TRBV20-1 | TGCAGTGCTAGGGACGCGAGAGGGCCCGTGGGCTATGGCTACACCTTC | CSARDARGPVGYGYTF
TRBJ2-7 | few | - | TRBV7-9 | TGTGCCAGCAGCTCCATCGGCCGGGTCAGCTCCTACGAGCAGTACTTC | CASSSIGRVSSYEQYF
TRBJ2-2 | - | TRBD2 | TRBV9 | TGTGCCAGCAGCCACCCGTACGGGTTAGGTCCAGCGGGGGGACACACCGGGGAGCTGTTTTTT | CASSHPYGLGPAGGHTGELFF
TRBJ1-5 | - | TRBD1 | TRBV12-3/TRBV12-4 | TGTGCCAGCACCAGGACAGGGGGCGGGCAGCCCCAGCATTTT | CASTRTGGGQPQHF
TRBJ2-7 | once | TRBD1 | TRBV4-3 | TGCGCCAGCAGCCAAGATAATCGGGACAGGGGTCTCGAGCAGTACTTC | CASSQDNRDRGLEQYF
TRBJ2-7 | - | - | TRBV6-6 | TGTGCCAGCAGTTACTTGGAGGGCGACGAGCAGTACTTC | CASSYLEGDEQYF
TRBJ2-7 | few | TRBD2 | TRBV24-1 | TGTGCCACCAGTGATTCCAGGACTAGCGGGAGCTACGAGCAGTACTTC | CATSDSRTSGSYEQYF
TRBJ2-5 | few | TRBD2 | TRBV12-3/TRBV12-4 | TGTGCCAGCAGTTTATCAGCGGGGTACCAAGAGACCCAGTACTTC | CASSLSAGYQETQYF
TRBJ2-1 | few | - | TRBV4-1 | TGCGCCAGCAGCCAAGGCGGGGTGGGATCGGCGACGGAGTTCTTC | CASSQGGVGSATEFF
TRBJ2-1 | - | TRBD2 | TRBV6-6 | TGTGCCAGCAGCAAAGGGGGGACTAGCGGGAGGAATGAGCAGTTCTTC | CASSKGGTSGRNEQFF
TRBJ1-1 | - | - | TRBV5-1 | TGCGCCAGCAGCCCAGATGGGGGGGGCAGGACTGAAGCTTTCTTT | CASSPDGGGRTEAFF
TRBJ1-4 | - | - | TRBV9 | TGTGCCAGCAGCGTGAGACAGGCTGGTGAAAAACTGTTTTTT | CASSVRQAGEKLFF
TRBJ2-1 | - | - | TRBV12-2 | TGTGCAAGTCGCTCCCTCCCCACTAGCATAGATTACAATGAGCAGTTCTTC | CASRSLPTSIDYNEQFF
TRBJ2-1 | - | TRBD2 | TRBV7-2 | TGTGCCAGCAGCTTGGCGGGAGGATGGGTAAATGAGCAGTTCTTC | CASSLAGGWVNEQFF
TRBJ2-5 | - | - | TRBV5-7 | TGTGCCAGCAGCTTGCCCGGGAAGCAAGAGACCCAGTACTTC | CASSLPGKQETQYF
TRBJ2-1 | many | - | TRBV19 | TGTGCCAGTAGTAGGGACTCTGCCTACAATGAGCAGTTCTTC | CASSRDSAYNEQFF
TRBJ2-2 | - | - | TRBV20-1 | TGCAGTGCTAGCCAGGGGAGAGTGGAGCTGTTTTTT | CSASQGRVELFF
TRBJ2-5 | - | - | TRBV9 | TGTGCCAGCAGCGGAGGGCTGAGTCGGCACCAAGAGACCCAGTACTTC | CASSGGLSRHQETQYF
TRBJ2-1 | - | - | TRBV24-1 | TGTGCCACCAGTGATTTGCTCAGGGACAATGAGCAGTTCTTC | CATSDLLRDNEQFF
TRBJ2-7 | - | - | TRBV4-3 | TGCGCCAGCAGCCAAGACTGGAGGGTCAAAGCCGAGCAGTACTTC | CASSQDWRVKAEQYF
TRBJ1-1 | few | - | TRBV12-3/TRBV12-4 | TGTGCCAGCAGTTTTCAGGGAACTATGAACACTGAAGCTTTCTTT | CASSFQGTMNTEAFF
TRBJ2-1 | - | TRBD1 | TRBV5-6 | TGTGCCAGCAGCTTTCAGGGGGCTGAGCAGTTCTTC | CASSFQGAEQFF
TRBJ2-2 | once | TRBD1 | TRBV7-2 | TGTGCCAGCAGCCTTCTCCAGGGGGTTGACACCGGGGAGCTGTTTTTT | CASSLLQGVDTGELFF
TRBJ1-1 | - | TRBD1 | TRBV7-9 | TGTGCCAGCAGCTTCGGTGGACAGGGGTCGAACACTGAAGCTTTCTTT | CASSFGGQGSNTEAFF